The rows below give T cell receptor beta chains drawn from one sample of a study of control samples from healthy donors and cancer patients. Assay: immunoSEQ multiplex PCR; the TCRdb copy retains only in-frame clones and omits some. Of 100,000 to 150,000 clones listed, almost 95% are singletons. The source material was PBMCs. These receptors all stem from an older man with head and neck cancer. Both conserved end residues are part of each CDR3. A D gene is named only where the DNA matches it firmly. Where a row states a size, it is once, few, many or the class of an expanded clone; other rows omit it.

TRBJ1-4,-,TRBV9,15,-,TGTGCCAGCAGCCTTGACACTCGCGGTAGTGAAAAACTGTTTTTT,CASSLDTRGSEKLFF
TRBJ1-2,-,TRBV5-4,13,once,TGTGCCAGCAGCTCTCAGGGGTATCATGGCTACACCTTC,CASSSQGYHGYTF
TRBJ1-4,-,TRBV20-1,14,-,TGCAGTGCTAGTTCGTGGCCGTATAATGAAAAACTGTTTTTT,CSASSWPYNEKLFF
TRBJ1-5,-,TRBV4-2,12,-,TGTGCCAGCAGCCAAGATAACCAGCCCCAGCATTTT,CASSQDNQPQHF
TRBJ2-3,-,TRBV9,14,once,TGTGCCAGCAGCGTAGGCGGAGTATCAGATACGCAGTATTTT,CASSVGGVSDTQYF
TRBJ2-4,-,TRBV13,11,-,TGTGCCAGCAGCGTAAATAACATTCAGTACTTC,CASSVNNIQYF
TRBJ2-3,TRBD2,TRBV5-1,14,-,TGCGCCAGCAGCTTGGATAGCGGGGGAGATACGCAGTATTTT,CASSLDSGGDTQYF
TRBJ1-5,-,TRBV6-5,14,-,TGTGCCAGCAGTTATGAGGCGGGGACCCAGCCCCAGCATTTT,CASSYEAGTQPQHF
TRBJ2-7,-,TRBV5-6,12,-,TGTGCCAGCAGCTTCTTAGTGGCCGAGCAGTACTTC,CASSFLVAEQYF
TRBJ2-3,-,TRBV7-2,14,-,TGTGCCAGCAGCTTAGGGCAGATCACAGATACGCAGTATTTT,CASSLGQITDTQYF
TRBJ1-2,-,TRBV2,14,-,TGTGCCAGCAGTGCCCTACAGGGTAACTATGGCTACACCTTC,CASSALQGNYGYTF
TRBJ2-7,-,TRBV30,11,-,TGTGCCTGGAGTGACCTGAACGAGCAGTACTTC,CAWSDLNEQYF
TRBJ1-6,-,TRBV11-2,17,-,TGTGCCAGCAGCTTAGCTCAAACGGGCTGGTTTAATTCACCCCTCCACTTT,CASSLAQTGWFNSPLHF
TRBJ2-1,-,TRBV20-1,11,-,TGCAGTGCCTTAGCGGAACTTGAGCAGTTCTTC,CSALAELEQFF
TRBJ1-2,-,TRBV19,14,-,TGTGCCAGTAGTATCAGACTTACTGACTATGGCTACACCTTC,CASSIRLTDYGYTF
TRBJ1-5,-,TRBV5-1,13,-,TGCGCCAGCAGCCGGGACAGCAATCAGCCCCAGCATTTT,CASSRDSNQPQHF
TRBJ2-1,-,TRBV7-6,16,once,TGTGCCACAACCTCCGGTTCGGCGGGATCCTACAATGAGCAGTTCTTC,CATTSGSAGSYNEQFF
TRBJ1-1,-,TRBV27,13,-,TGTGCCAGCAGTAGCAGGGCGAGCACTGAAGCTTTCTTT,CASSSRASTEAFF
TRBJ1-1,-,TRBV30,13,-,TGTGCCTGGAGTACAGGACTGAACACTGAAGCTTTCTTT,CAWSTGLNTEAFF
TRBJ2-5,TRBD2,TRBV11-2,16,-,TGTGCCAGCAGCTTATACATCGGGAGGATCGAAGAGACCCAGTACTTC,CASSLYIGRIEETQYF
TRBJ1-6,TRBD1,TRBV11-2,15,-,TGTGCCAGCAGCCGACGAGGGACAGGGGCTTCACCCCTCCACTTT,CASSRRGTGASPLHF
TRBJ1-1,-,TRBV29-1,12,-,TGCAGCGTTGGTTCGCAGGTCACTGAAGCTTTCTTT,CSVGSQVTEAFF
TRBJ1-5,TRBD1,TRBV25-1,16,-,TGTGCCAGCAGTGAATCGGGACAGGGTAGCAATCAGCCCCAGCATTTT,CASSESGQGSNQPQHF
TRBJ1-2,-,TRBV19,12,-,TGTGCCAGCGGTACAGGGTTTTATGGCTACACCTTC,CASGTGFYGYTF
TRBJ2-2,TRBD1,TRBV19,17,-,TGTGCCAGTAGTTCAATTTTCCGGGACAGGGTCACCGGGGAGCTGTTTTTT,CASSSIFRDRVTGELFF
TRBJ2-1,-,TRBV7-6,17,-,TGTGCCAGCAGCTTGGGCAGCGGGCGGGGCGGTTACAATGAGCAGTTCTTC,CASSLGSGRGGYNEQFF
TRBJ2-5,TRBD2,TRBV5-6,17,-,TGTGCCAGCAGCTTGGCTAGCGGGGGCCTCACCCAAGAGACCCAGTACTTC,CASSLASGGLTQETQYF
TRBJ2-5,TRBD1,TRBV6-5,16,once,TGTGCCAGCAGTTTGAACAGGGGGCTGACATCGGAGACCCAGTACTTC,CASSLNRGLTSETQYF
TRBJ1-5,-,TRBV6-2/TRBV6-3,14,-,TGTGCCAGCAGTTTTAGGGGGGGTGATCAGCCCCAGCATTTT,CASSFRGGDQPQHF
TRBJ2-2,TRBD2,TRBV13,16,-,TGTGCCAGCAGCCCGCCCCTGGGGGGGACCACCGGGGAGCTGTTTTTT,CASSPPLGGTTGELFF
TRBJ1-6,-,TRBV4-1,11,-,TGCGCCAGCAGCCACGGGGTGGCCCTCCACTTT,CASSHGVALHF
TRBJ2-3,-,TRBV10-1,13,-,TGCGCCAGCAGTGAGTCCCCCTTGGTTACGCAGTATTTT,CASSESPLVTQYF
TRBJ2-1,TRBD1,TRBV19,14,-,TGTGCCAGTAGGCCGGGACAGGGTTACAATGAGCAGTTCTTC,CASRPGQGYNEQFF
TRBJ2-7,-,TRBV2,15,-,TGTGCCAGCAGACCGACGGGACTCAGAGCAGACGAGCAGTACTTC,CASRPTGLRADEQYF
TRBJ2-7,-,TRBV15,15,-,TGTGCCACCAGCAGAGATTTAGCTAGAGCCTACGAGCAGTACTTC,CATSRDLARAYEQYF
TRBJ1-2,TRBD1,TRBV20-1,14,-,TGCAGTGCTAGTGCAGGACAGGGTTTAGGGGGCTACACCTTC,CSASAGQGLGGYTF
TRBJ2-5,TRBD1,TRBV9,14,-,TGTGCCAGCAGCCAAGCAGGGGGCCGAGAGACCCAGTACTTC,CASSQAGGRETQYF
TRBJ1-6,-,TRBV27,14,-,TGTGCCAGCAGCCCCCGGGGTTATAATTCACCCCTCCACTTT,CASSPRGYNSPLHF
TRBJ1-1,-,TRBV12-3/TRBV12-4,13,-,TGTGCCAGCAGTTTCGGGTTGGACACTGAAGCTTTCTTT,CASSFGLDTEAFF
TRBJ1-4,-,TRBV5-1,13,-,TGCGCCAGCAGCCCGGGACTTAATGAAAAACTGTTTTTT,CASSPGLNEKLFF
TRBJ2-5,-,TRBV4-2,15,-,TGTGCCAGCAGCCAAGCCGGAGGGGGCAGGGAGACCCAGTACTTC,CASSQAGGGRETQYF
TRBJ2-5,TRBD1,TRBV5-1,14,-,TGCGCCCGCCACGACAGGGGGAGTGGGAAGACCCAGTACTTC,CARHDRGSGKTQYF
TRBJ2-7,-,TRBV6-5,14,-,TGTGCCAGCAGTTACTTGAAGGGGGGGTACGAGCAGTACTTC,CASSYLKGGYEQYF
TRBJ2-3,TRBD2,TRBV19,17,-,TGTGCCAGTAGTAAGACTAGCGGGGGGACGAGCACAGATACGCAGTATTTT,CASSKTSGGTSTDTQYF
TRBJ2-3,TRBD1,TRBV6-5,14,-,TGTGCCAGCACAGACAGGGGACGCACAGATACGCAGTATTTT,CASTDRGRTDTQYF
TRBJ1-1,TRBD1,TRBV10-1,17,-,TGCGCCAGCAGTGAGGGAACCGGGACAGGGGGTCGAAATGAAGCTTTCTTT,CASSEGTGTGGRNEAFF
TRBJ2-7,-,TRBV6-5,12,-,TGTGCCAGCAGTTTAACAGGGCGGGAGCAGTACTTC,CASSLTGREQYF
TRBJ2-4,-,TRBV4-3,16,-,TGCGCCAGCAGCCAAGAGACGGGTCTAGCCAAAAACATTCAGTACTTC,CASSQETGLAKNIQYF
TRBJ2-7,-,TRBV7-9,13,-,TGTGCCAGCAGCCGTAGCGCCTCTGACGAGCAGTACTTC,CASSRSASDEQYF
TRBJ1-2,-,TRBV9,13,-,TGTGCCAGCAGCCGGTATGAGATCGGAGGCTACACCTTC,CASSRYEIGGYTF
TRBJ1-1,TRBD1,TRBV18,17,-,TGTGCCAGCTCACCCGAAGTATGGGGGACAGAGGGCACTGAAGCTTTCTTT,CASSPEVWGTEGTEAFF
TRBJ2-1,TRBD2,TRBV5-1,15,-,TGCGCCAGCAGCTTAAAACTAGCGGGGGCAAATGAGCAGTTCTTC,CASSLKLAGANEQFF
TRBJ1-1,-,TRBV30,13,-,TGTGCCTGGAGCGAAGACCCGAACACTGAAGCTTTCTTT,CAWSEDPNTEAFF